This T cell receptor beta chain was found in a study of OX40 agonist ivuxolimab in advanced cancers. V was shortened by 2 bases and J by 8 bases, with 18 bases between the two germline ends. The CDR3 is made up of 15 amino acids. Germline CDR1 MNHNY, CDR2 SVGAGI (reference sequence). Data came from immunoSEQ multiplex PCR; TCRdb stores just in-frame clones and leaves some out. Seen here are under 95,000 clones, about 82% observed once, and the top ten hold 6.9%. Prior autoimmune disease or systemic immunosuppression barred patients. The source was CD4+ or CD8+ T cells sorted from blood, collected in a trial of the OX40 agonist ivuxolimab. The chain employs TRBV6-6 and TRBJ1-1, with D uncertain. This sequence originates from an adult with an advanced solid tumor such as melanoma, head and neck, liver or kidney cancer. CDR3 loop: CASSYTLGPTIEAFF. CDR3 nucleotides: TGTGCCAGCAGTTACACCCTTGGACCGACTATCGAAGCTTTCTTT.